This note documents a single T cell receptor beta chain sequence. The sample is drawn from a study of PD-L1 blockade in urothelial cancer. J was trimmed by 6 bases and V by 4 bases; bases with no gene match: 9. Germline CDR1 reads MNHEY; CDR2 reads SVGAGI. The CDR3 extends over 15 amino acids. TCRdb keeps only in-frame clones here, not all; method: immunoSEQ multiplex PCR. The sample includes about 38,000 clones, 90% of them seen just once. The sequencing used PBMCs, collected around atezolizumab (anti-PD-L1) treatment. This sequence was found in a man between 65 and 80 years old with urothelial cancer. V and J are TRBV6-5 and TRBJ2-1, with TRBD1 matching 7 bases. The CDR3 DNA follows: TGTGCCAGCAGTTTCCACGGGACAGCGGCCAATGAGCAGTTCTTC. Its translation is CASSFHGTAANEQFF.